The text below deals with one T cell receptor beta chain. Authors' methods: By means of reference gene primer amplification, nucleated cell counts were estimated. Sequencing was performed with immunoSEQ multiplex PCR; in TCRdb, only in-frame clones are kept and a portion is missing. The V and J calls and clone size come from that table; D and trimming were worked out from the DNA. The sample has about 240,000 clones, about four fifths seen once. This specimen comes from a study of blood T cell repertoires in COVID-19. In the study overall: The study drew acute and convalescent COVID-19 samples from the United States, Italy and Spain. Sample material is recorded as cDNA or gDNA derived from T cells, B-cell-depleted T cells, or PBMCs.

The V gene end was trimmed by 5 bases and the J gene end by 6 bases; junction bases not matched to a gene: 6. Germline CDR1 is ENHRY and CDR2 is SYGVKD. The CDR3 consists of 15 residues. What was sequenced was peripheral blood. The rearrangement links TRBV10-3 to TRBJ1-6; 8 bases are a match to TRBD1. The source of this sequence is a man aged 25-45 years who had recovered from COVID-19. CDR3 in DNA: TGTGCCATCAGTAATACGGGACAGGTTAATTCACCCCTCCACTTT. This translates into CAISNTGQVNSPLHF.